This TCR beta chain was obtained from a study of cytomegalovirus exposure and HLA in healthy donors listed by TCRdb under 2017. As for the study more broadly: An earlier analysis of around 600 of the donors reported 250 to 300 Gb of sequence data and 117 million unique TCR beta sequences from around 200 million T cells. Because of strong linkage in the cohort, roughly five DR-DQ haplotypes were treated as single units for association and clustering. HLA typing included class I and class II loci at four-digit resolution. Among about 390 genotyped donors of the cohort, an average of about 240,000 unique TCR beta nucleotide sequences were sequenced per donor, roughly 18% of them non-productive. A later genetic analysis used genome-wide SNP genotypes for about three fifths of the 666 donors, treating that subset as a discovery cohort. Every discovery cohort repertoire had been produced on one sequencing platform. Rather than drawing on any new phenotypic data, the later analysis identified candidate immune exposures from TCR beta sequences and the way those sequences occurred across donors. Typing coverage varied by locus: about 620-630 donors for A, B, C, DRB1 and DQB1; about 520 for DQA1; some 610 for DPA1; approximately 470 for DPB1. About 280 gigabases of sequencing data and around 80 million unique TCR sequences made up an early release that covered fewer than 650 HLA-typed donors. The study aimed to test whether cataloging public T cell receptors could reveal signatures of past pathogen exposure. Along with the approximately 650-subject first cohort, a separate validation cohort of over a hundred different subjects was used. Using immunosequencing, the study profiled T cell repertoires from about 620 subjects and related those repertoires to cytomegalovirus serostatus. To study patterns of TCR occurrence, a later analysis re-analyzed previously published TCR beta repertoires from more than 550 donors and added high-resolution HLA genotyping. Donor age, sex, ethnicity and CMV serostatus were collected together with the repertoire data. The genetic ancestry cluster associated with self-reported Caucasian donors included 81% of the roughly 410 genotyped donors. To decide whether each TCR beta V gene segment behaved as functional or pseudogenic, an earlier analysis of 587 of the donors relied on high-throughput TCR beta sequencing. To predict cytomegalovirus infection status, the study brought together high-throughput TCR immunosequencing, statistical association of individual TCRs with disease status, and machine learning.

Libraries came from the immunoSEQ multiplex PCR assay. For the multiplex PCR, a mixture combining 60 forward primers for TCR Vbeta segments and 13 reverse primers for TCR Jbeta segments was used. The CDR3 region of rearranged TCR beta genes was amplified from genomic DNA by a multiplex PCR assay. The Illumina HiSeq System was used to sequence the amplified TCR beta libraries as 87-base-pair reads. Under the source paper's analysis protocol: In a later analysis, roughly 80 million unique TCR beta chains were counted across the 500 to 700 repertoires, and approximately 11 million of these chains were shared by at least two donors. A nearest-neighbor algorithm error-corrected the raw reads and collapsed the reads into unique sequences, merging closely related sequences to remove PCR and sequencing errors. V, D and J gene segments were assigned by aligning CDR3 sequences to IMGT reference sequences. For a sequence to be retained, a match of at least six nucleotides was required to both a V gene segment and a J gene segment. Rearrangements were classified as productive when the CDR3 lacked stop codons and remained in frame with V and J, and all other rearrangements were classified as non-productive. Following IMGT convention, CDR3 was defined as the stretch from the second conserved V-encoded cysteine up to the conserved J-encoded phenylalanine. The earlier analysis of about 590 of the donors excluded sequences that lacked an unambiguous match to a single V gene segment. In an earlier analysis of roughly 600 of the donors, a V segment was called functional when productive rearrangements were above 56.7%, and segregating when the standard deviation between donors exceeded 5%. A statistical classification framework was built to diagnose cytomegalovirus status from the catalog of TCR beta chain sequences. V and J gene assignment, in a later analysis, came from comparing TCR nucleotide sequences with IMGT/GENE-DB human TR gene sequences. In a later analysis, CDR3 sequences and most-parsimonious VDJ recombination scenarios were assigned using the TCRdist pipeline. In a later analysis, every TCR beta chain was defined by the combination of its CDR3 amino acid sequence and its V-gene family, and reads without a unique V-gene family were dropped. As a way to deal with suspected cross-contamination and a sequencing artifact, a later analysis dropped approximately 570 nucleotide sequences that were highly shared and had low generation probability. A later analysis calculated a clonal expansion index for each public chain from normalized within-repertoire ranks of inferred template counts. In a later analysis, generation probabilities were computed using a VDJ recombination model fitted to out-of-frame rearrangements, and the results were checked against IGoR. In a later analysis, hypergeometric tests were used to score TCR-TCR, TCR-HLA and TCR-CMV co-occurrence, with a repertoire-size bias correction applied to TCR pairs. False discovery rates were estimated in a later analysis by permuting HLA or CMV assignments 20 times. A later analysis grouped co-occurring TCRs with DBSCAN, adding TCRdist sequence similarity when clustering within HLA-allele-positive subsets. For co-occurrence clustering, repertoires with fewer than 30,000 or more than 120,000 public chains were excluded, along with roughly 5 repertoires with anomalous nucleotide sharing. Sourced from immuneACCESS, this table was stored by TCRdb with only in-frame sequences that have V and J called. A share of the clones is absent; for the studies checked, an unresolved V gene accounts for under half, and the remainder has no known explanation. The V and J calls and clone size are taken from that table; D and trimming were inferred from the DNA. The sample profile shows fewer than 250,000 clones; approximately 78% of them were found once. The ten most abundant clones make up 2.9% of the sample.

Concerning this clone itself: The antigen it recognizes is unknown. The junction and the germline gene differ at one end; a read error may be behind it.

Overall results and qualifications from the work: In a later genetic analysis, fewer N-insertions in productive TCRs were reported among donors in an Asian-associated ancestry cluster than the approximately 630-donor mean. It was suggested by the authors that the approach could potentially be generalized to other disease states and immunological phenotypes. In a later analysis, most CMV-associated TCR beta chains were found to appear HLA-restricted, with HLA associations seemingly driven largely by CMV exposure. A cluster of highly shared sequence variants was judged likely to represent a technical artifact of the sequencing pipeline. Specific HLA alleles were associated with 16,951 TCR beta sequences at a false discovery rate of 0.05 in a later analysis. Because counts were too low, about 15 rarely observed V segments, including chromosome 9 orphons, were left out of the earlier analysis of approximately 500 of the donors. For the cohort, immune exposure information was limited to CMV serostatus. In a later analysis, several top co-occurrence clusters were reported to appear linked to parvovirus B19, influenza, CMV and Epstein-Barr virus. When HLA alleles, especially DR and DQ, strongly co-occurred, TCR associations were difficult to assign to individual alleles. In a later analysis, HLA-associated TCR beta chains were found to be more clonally expanded and to have lower generation probabilities than equally common non-associated chains. Three of the identified cytomegalovirus-associated TCR beta chains were confirmed in vitro to be specific for cytomegalovirus antigens. The cohort was sequenced for TCR beta chains only, and without alpha or paired-chain data the features that could be detected were limited. A later analysis found that TCR association rates varied across HLA loci, with DRB1 alleles showing the most associated TCRs and HLA-C alleles the fewest. Linkage disequilibrium might explain the correlated functional status among segregating V segments, but an unknown experimental factor could not be excluded. Sequencing depth was assumed to be roughly uniform across donors in the presence/absence analyses, though that assumption may not hold. In an earlier analysis of about 600 of the donors, most TCR beta V segments appeared in productive rearrangements about 90% or about 30% of the time, broadly matching IMGT annotations. In both the original and validation cohorts, the classifier was reported to diagnose cytomegalovirus status with high specificity and sensitivity. Because some donors lacked HLA typing at each locus, the association tests relied only on the typed subset. A further reported finding was that TCR beta sequences accurately predicted the HLA-A and HLA-B alleles for most subjects in the first cohort. An association between a missense DCLRE1C variant and V-gene and J-gene trimming of TCR beta chains was found in a later genetic analysis and replicated in an independent cohort. In the study, about 150 TCR beta chains were listed as associated with cytomegalovirus. Across donors, most TCR sequences were observed very rarely, whereas some public TCRs were present in many individuals.

The cohort was made up of roughly 670 healthy bone marrow donors. At the time of sampling, all cohort members were nominally healthy, though unrecorded immune exposures were likely present. The donor tested CMV seronegative, placing the donor among the 300 to 400 seronegative members of the cohort. A peripheral blood sample was provided by each donor, and peripheral blood mononuclear cells were used for TCR beta sequencing. Genomic DNA was extracted from the blood cell samples with the Qiagen DNeasy Blood Extraction Kit. Specimen: PBMCs. This TCR was sampled from a man in his thirties or forties in good health and CMV-seronegative.

The DNA sequence is as follows: TGTGCCAGCAGCTCACCGGGGACTGGGGCCAGCGTCCTGACTTTC. Its translation is CASSSPGTGASVLTF. The V and J segments used are TRBV5-8 and TRBJ2-6; the D gene is perhaps TRBD2, from 6 matching bases. The CDR3 measures 15 amino acids from cysteine to phenylalanine. Kept here is only the CDR3 DNA, which spans 45 bases and is read in frame from base 1. The germline V gene supplies CDR1 SGHTS and CDR2 YDEGEE. Supplemented by the reference TRBV5-8 and TRBJ2-6 proteins around the CDR3, the complete variable domain is EAGVTQSPTHLIKTRGQQATLRCSPISGHTSVYWYQQALGLGLQFLLWYDEGEERNRGNFPPRFSGRQFPNYSSELNVNALELEDSALYLCASSSPGTGASVLTFGAGSRLTVL.